The sequence of this T cell receptor (beta chain) was determined in a study of T cells in women clearing cervical HPV infection. Study-level background: Blood came at first lesion visit for cases, post-clearance for controls. Findings of the study overall: CIN3+ cases had significantly higher TCR repertoire richness than controls, but evenness did not differ. Combining TCR richness with V gene abundances gave approximately 0.8 AUC.

As regards this clone: Its antigen is currently unknown. The CDR3 goes on 3 residues after the read ends, and that part is filled in from the germline J gene.

Sequencing used immunoSEQ multiplex PCR; TCRdb keeps in-frame clones, though not all of them. In all, the sample yields tens of thousands of clones. Germline CDR1 LNHDA, CDR2 SQIVND (reference sequence). Deletions cut 5 bases from V and 7 bases from J, with 18 bases between. The CDR3 consists of 15 residues. The TCR was taken from a woman aged 18-69 years with a cervical HPV16 infection that either progressed to CIN3+ or cleared (not recorded which). The sequencing sample was made of blood buffy coat. The J gene is TRBJ2-1, the V gene TRBV19; weak D call: TRBD2 (6 bases). The CDR3 DNA, read in part, is TGTGCCAGTAGTCATCCGGGACTCATGAGGAATGAG. Translating it yields CASSHPGLMRNE. The whole CDR3 is CASSHPGLMRNEQFF.